The 6 T cell receptor beta chains in this list originate from one sample, sequenced in a study of breast tumors, draining lymph nodes, adjacent tissues. TCRdb fed the multiplex PCR reads into MiXCR, producing one record per CDR3 protein. Found here are more than 200,000 distinct CDR3 sequences, less than 40% of them singletons; the top ten hold 1.2% to 1.5%. Axillary draining lymph nodes of breast cancer patients supplied the node samples. Sequencing was done on a sample of axillary lymph node tissue. The source is a female donor with breast cancer. Some clones in this sample may be carry-over from other donors' samples.

The gene calls are TRBV9 and TRBJ1-1, with D unclear. This CDR3 has 17 residues. Looked up from germline, CDR1 is SGDLS and CDR2 is YYNGEE. The V end lost 6 bases, the J end lost 3 bases, and 24 bases lay between the germline ends. The CDR3 DNA is TGTGCCAGCACCCGAACGACGGACGGTTTCATGGACACTGAAGCTTTCTTT. Its translation is CASTRTTDGFMDTEAFF.

There are many counts of this clonotype. This chain joins TRBV7-2 and TRBJ1-5; TRBD1 might be the D (6 bases). The V gene's germline CDR1 is SGHTA and CDR2 FQGNSA. Trimming left V 1 base short and J 9 bases short, with 13 bases between. This CDR3 region has 14 residues. The DNA for the CDR3 is TGTGCCAGCAGCTTAGGGGGGGCGGGGTGGCCCCAGCATTTT. It is translated as CASSLGGAGWPQHF.

For this clonotype: One junction end disagrees with the germline gene, perhaps due to a read error. The chain uses TRBV30 and TRBJ2-2; 8 bases are shared with TRBD1. Germline values: CDR1 GTSNPN, CDR2 SVGIG (reference sequence). The CDR3 consists of 14 residues. The CDR3 DNA reads TGTGCCTGGAGTACAGGGGGTAGGACCGGGGAGCCGTTTTTT. As protein: CAWSTGGRTGEPFF.

The sample holds many counts of this clonotype. J is TRBJ2-2 and V is TRBV7-8; TRBD2 is a possible D gene (5 bases). Looked up from germline, CDR1 is SGHVS and CDR2 is FQNEAQ. The V gene lost 6 bases and the J gene lost 1 base, with 6 bases spanning the gap. The CDR3 contains 13 residues. In DNA form, the CDR3 reads TGTGCCAGCAGAGAGGGGAACACCGGGGAGCTGTTTTTT. Translation gives CASREGNTGELFF. Supplemented by reference TRBV7-8 and TRBJ2-2, the full variable domain reads GAGVSQSPRYKVAKRGQDVALRCDPISGHVSLFWYQQALGQGPEFLTYFQNEAQLDKSGLPSDRFFAERPEGSVSTLKIQRTQQEDSAVYLCASREGNTGELFFGEGSRLTVL.

This clonotype was detected ten times or more. At one boundary the junction diverges from the germline segment, which might be a read error. This rearrangement joins TRBV7-8 to TRBJ2-5; D might be TRBD1 (5 bases). Germline V gives CDR1 SGHVS, CDR2 FQNEAQ. The CDR3 runs 17 residues. CDR3 bases: TGTGCCAGCAGTTTAGAAAGGGGCCTCTGGGATGCGGAGCCCCAGTACTTC. The encoded protein is CASSLERGLWDAEPQYF. The full variable domain, its missing parts supplied by reference TRBV7-8 and TRBJ2-5, is GAGVSQSPRYKVAKRGQDVALRCDPISGHVSLFWYQQALGQGPEFLTYFQNEAQLDKSGLPSDRFFAERPEGSVSTLKIQRTQQEDSAVYLCASSLERGLWDAEPQYFGPGTRLLVL.

For this clonotype: Germline is not matched at one junction end, which may reflect a read error. The chain combines TRBV29-1 with TRBJ1-1; 12 bases match TRBD1. Germline V gene data show CDR1 as SQVTM and CDR2 as ANQGSEA. This CDR3 spans 20 amino acids. Here the CDR3 reads CSVVTGTGGRATWDMSEASF. For the CDR3, the DNA is TGCAGCGTTGTAACCGGGACAGGGGGCCGGGCAACGTGGGACATGAGTGAGGCTTCCTTT.